This TCR beta chain was observed in a study of blood T cell repertoires in COVID-19. Background on the study: Specimens from acute and convalescent COVID-19 originated in the United States, Italy and Spain. T cells, B-cell-depleted T cells, or PBMCs supplied cDNA or gDNA.

Original data processing: Amplification of reference gene primers provided the estimated nucleated cell counts. Repertoires were generated with immunoSEQ multiplex PCR, while TCRdb's copy carries only in-frame clones and drops some. The DNA gave D and trimming, while V, J and clone size come from that table. The table records about 50,000 clones, approximately 89% of them present only once. CDR3 length: 15 amino acids. Unmatched junction bases numbered 2, after V lost 1 base and J lost 3 bases. Germline V gene data show CDR1 as LGHDT and CDR2 as YNNKEL (reference sequence). This sequence was found in a man aged 55 to 70 with acute or convalescent COVID-19. Source material: peripheral blood. The chain links TRBV3-1 (or the pseudogene TRBV3-2) to TRBJ2-1; the match to TRBD2 covers 8 bases. CDR3 DNA: TGTGCCAGCAGCCAAGCACTAGCGGACTACAATGAGCAGTTCTTC. Its protein is CASSQALADYNEQFF.